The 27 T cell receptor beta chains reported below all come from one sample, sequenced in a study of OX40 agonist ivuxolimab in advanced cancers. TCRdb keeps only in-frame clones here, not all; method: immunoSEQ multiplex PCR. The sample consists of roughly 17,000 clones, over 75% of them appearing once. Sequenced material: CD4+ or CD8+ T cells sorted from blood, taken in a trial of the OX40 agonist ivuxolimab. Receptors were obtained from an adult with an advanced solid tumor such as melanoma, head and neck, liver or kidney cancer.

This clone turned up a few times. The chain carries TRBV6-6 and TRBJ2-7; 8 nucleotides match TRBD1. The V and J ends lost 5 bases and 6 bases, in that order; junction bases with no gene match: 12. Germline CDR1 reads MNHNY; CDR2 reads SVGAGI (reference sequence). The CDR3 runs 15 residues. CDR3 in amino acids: CASSRTGSGLSEQYF. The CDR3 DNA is TGTGCCAGCAGTCGGACAGGGTCAGGGCTAAGCGAGCAGTACTTC.

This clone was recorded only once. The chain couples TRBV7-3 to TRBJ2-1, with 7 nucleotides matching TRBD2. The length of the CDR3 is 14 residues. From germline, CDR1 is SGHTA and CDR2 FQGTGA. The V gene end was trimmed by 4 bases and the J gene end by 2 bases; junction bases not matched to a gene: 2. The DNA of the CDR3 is TGTGCCAGCAGCTCTAGCGGCACCTACAATGAGCAGTTCTTC. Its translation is CASSSSGTYNEQFF. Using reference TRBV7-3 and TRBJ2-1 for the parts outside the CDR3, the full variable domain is GAGVSQTPSNKVTEKGKYVELRCDPISGHTALYWYRQSLGQGPEFLIYFQGTGAADDSGLPNDRFFAVRPEGSVSTLKIQRTERGDSAVYLCASSSSGTYNEQFFGPGTRLTVL.

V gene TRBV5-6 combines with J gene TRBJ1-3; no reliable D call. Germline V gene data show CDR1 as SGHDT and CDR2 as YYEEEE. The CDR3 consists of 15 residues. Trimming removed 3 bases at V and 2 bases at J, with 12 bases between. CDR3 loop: CASSSSGLTGNTIYF. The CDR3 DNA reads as TGTGCCAGCAGCTCCTCCGGGTTGACTGGAAACACCATATATTTT.

The CDR3 coding sequence is TGTGCCAGCAGCTTAGTACGGGGAATTAGCACAGATACGCAGTATTTT. It codes for CASSLVRGISTDTQYF. V usage is TRBV7-2 and J usage is TRBJ2-3; the D gene is possibly TRBD2 (5 bases). V was clipped by 1 base and J by 0 bases, with 11 bases between them. This CDR3 has 16 amino acids. Germline V gene data show CDR1 as SGHTA and CDR2 as FQGNSA.

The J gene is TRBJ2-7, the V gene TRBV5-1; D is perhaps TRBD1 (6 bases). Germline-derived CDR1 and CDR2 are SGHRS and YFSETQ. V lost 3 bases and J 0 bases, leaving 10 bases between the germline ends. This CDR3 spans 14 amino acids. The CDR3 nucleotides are TGCGCCAGCAGCTCAGGGGAGAGCTCCTACGAGCAGTACTTC. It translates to CASSSGESSYEQYF.

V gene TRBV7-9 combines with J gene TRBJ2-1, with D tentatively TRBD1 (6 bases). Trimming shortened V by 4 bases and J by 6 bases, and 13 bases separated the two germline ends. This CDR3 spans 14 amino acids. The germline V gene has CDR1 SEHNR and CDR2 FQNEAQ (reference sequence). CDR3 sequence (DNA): TGTGCCAGCAGCTCTACTACAGGGAGCAATGAGCAGTTCTTC. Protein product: CASSSTTGSNEQFF.

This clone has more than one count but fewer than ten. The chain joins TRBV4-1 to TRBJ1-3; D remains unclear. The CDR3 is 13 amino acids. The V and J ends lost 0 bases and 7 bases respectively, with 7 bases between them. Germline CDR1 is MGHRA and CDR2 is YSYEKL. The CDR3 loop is CASSQDPGNTIYF. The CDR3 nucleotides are TGCGCCAGCAGCCAAGATCCCGGGAACACCATATATTTT.

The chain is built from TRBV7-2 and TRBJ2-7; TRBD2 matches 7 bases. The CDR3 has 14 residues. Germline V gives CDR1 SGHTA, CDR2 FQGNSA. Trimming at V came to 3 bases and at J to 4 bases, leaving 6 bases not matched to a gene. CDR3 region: CASSFSSGHYEQYF. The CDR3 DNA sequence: TGTGCCAGCAGCTTCTCTAGCGGTCATTACGAGCAGTACTTC.

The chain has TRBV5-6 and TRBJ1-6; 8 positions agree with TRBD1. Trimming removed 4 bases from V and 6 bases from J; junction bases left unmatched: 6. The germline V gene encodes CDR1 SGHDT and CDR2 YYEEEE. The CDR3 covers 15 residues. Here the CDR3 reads CASSIGQGANSPLHF. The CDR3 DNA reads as TGTGCCAGCAGCATAGGACAGGGTGCTAATTCACCCCTCCACTTT.

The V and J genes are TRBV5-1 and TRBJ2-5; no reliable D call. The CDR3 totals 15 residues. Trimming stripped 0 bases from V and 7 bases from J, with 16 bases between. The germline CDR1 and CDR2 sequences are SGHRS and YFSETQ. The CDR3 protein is CASSLAFSLEGTQYF. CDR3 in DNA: TGCGCCAGCAGCTTGGCTTTCAGCCTCGAAGGGACCCAGTACTTC. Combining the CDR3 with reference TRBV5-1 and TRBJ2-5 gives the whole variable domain KAGVTQTPRYLIKTRGQQVTLSCSPISGHRSVSWYQQTPGQGLQFLFEYFSETQRNKGNFPGRFSGRQFSNSRSEMNVSTLELGDSALYLCASSLAFSLEGTQYFGPGTRLLVL.

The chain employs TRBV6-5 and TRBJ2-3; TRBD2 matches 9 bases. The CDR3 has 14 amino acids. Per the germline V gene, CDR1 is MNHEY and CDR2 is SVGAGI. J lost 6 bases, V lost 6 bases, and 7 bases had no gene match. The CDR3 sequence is CASRGGRALDTQYF. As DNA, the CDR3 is TGTGCCAGCAGAGGCGGGAGGGCCTTGGATACGCAGTATTTT.

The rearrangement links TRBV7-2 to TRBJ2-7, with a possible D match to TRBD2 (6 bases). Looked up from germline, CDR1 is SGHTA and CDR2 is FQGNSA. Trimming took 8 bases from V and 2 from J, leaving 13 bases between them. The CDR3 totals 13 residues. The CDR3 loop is CASRGAPTYEQYF. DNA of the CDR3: TGTGCCAGCCGCGGGGCACCAACCTACGAGCAGTACTTC.

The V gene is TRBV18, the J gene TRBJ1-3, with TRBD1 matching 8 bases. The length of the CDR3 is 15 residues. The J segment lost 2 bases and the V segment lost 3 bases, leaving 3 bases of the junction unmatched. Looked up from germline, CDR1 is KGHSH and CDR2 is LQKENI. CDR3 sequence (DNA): TGTGCCAGCTCACCGGCGGACAGGGCTGGAAACACCATATATTTT. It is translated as CASSPADRAGNTIYF.

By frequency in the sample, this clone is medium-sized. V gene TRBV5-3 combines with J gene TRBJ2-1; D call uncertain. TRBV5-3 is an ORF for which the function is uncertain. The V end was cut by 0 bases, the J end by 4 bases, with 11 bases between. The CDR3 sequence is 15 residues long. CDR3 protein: CARSLGPVKYNEQFF. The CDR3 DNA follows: TGTGCCAGAAGCTTGGGACCGGTAAAATACAATGAGCAGTTCTTC.

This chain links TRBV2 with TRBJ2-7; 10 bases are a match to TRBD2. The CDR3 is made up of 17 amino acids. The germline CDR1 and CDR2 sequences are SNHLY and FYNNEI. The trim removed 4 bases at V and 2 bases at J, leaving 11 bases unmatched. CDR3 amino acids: CASSGDLTSGPTYEQYF. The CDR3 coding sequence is TGTGCCAGCAGTGGGGATTTGACTAGCGGGCCGACCTACGAGCAGTACTTC.

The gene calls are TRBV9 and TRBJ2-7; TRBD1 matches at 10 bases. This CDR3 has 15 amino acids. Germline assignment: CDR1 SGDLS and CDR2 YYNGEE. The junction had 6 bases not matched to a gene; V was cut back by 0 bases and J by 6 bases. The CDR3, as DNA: TGTGCCAGCAGCGTAGAGAGGGACAGGGGCGTCGAGCAGTACTTC. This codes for CASSVERDRGVEQYF.

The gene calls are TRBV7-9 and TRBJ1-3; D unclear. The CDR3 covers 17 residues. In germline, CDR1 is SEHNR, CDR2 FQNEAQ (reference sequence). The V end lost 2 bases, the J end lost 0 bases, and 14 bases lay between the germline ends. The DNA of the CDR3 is TGTGCCAGCAGCTTACCGGTAGGCAGGTTCTCTGGAAACACCATATATTTT. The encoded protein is CASSLPVGRFSGNTIYF.

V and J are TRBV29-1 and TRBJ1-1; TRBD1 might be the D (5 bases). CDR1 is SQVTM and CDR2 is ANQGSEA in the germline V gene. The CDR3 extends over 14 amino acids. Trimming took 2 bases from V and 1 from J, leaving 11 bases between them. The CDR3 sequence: CSVEFDGGNTEAFF. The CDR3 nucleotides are TGCAGCGTTGAATTCGATGGGGGGAACACTGAAGCTTTCTTT.

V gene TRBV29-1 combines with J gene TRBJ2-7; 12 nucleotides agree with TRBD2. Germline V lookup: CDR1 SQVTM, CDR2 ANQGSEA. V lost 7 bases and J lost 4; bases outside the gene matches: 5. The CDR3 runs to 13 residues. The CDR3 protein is CSAQTSGRYEQYF. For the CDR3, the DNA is TGCAGCGCCCAAACTAGCGGGAGGTACGAGCAGTACTTC.

CDR3 residues: CASSQLAGSEQYF. DNA for the CDR3: TGCGCCAGCAGCCAGCTAGCCGGTAGCGAGCAGTACTTC. The V gene is TRBV4-3, the J gene TRBJ2-7; D is possibly TRBD2 (5 bases). The CDR3 loop spans 13 amino acids. CDR1 and CDR2 (germline): LGHNA, YSLEER. Between the trimmed V and J ends, which lost 3 bases and 6 bases, there was a span of 12 bases.

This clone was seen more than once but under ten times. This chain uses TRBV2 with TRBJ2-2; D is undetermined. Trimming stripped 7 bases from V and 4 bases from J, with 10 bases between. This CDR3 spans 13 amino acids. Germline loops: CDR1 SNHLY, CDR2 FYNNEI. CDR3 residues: CASIRQVTGELFF. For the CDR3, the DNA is TGTGCCAGCATTCGGCAAGTCACCGGGGAGCTGTTTTTT.

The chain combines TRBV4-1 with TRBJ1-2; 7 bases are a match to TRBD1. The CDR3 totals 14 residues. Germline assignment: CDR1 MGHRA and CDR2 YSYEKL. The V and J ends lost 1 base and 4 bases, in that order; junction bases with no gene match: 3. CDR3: CASSQVKGAYGYTF. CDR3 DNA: TGCGCCAGCAGCCAAGTCAAGGGGGCCTATGGCTACACCTTC.

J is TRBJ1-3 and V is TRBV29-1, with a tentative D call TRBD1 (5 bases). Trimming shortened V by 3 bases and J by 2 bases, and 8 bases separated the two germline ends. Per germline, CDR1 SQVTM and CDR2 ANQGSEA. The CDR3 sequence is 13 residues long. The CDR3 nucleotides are TGCAGCGTTGAGGAGGGGACTGGAAACACCATATATTTT. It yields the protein CSVEEGTGNTIYF.

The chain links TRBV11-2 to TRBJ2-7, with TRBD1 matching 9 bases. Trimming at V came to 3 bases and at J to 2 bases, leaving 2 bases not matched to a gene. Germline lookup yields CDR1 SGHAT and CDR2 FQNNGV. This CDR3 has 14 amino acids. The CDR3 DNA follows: TGTGCCAGCAGCTTTGGGACAGGGACCTACGAGCAGTACTTC. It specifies CASSFGTGTYEQYF.

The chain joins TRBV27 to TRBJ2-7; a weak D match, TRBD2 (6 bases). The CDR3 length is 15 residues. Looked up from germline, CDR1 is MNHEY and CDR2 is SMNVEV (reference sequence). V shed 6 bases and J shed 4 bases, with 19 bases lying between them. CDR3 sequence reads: CASSLGGTWTYEQYF. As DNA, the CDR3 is TGTGCCAGCAGCCTTGGGGGGACTTGGACTTACGAGCAGTACTTC.

As DNA, the CDR3 is TGTGCCAGCAGCTTATCAGGGCACAATGAGCAGTTCTTC. Translation gives CASSLSGHNEQFF. The V gene is TRBV7-7, the J gene TRBJ2-1; a possible D gene is TRBD1 (5 bases). With 2 bases removed from V and 5 bases from J, the gap between germline ends came to 7 bases. The V gene's germline CDR1 is SSHAT and CDR2 FNYEAQ (reference sequence). The CDR3 is 13 residues long.

The CDR3 DNA reads TGTGCCAGCAGCGGTTCAACAGGGGGTTCACCCCTCCACTTT. It specifies CASSGSTGGSPLHF. The chain uses TRBV9 and TRBJ1-6, with 8 bases matching TRBD1. CDR3 length: 14 residues. Trimming cost V 3 bases and J 9 bases; bases outside gene matches: 5. Germline-derived CDR1 and CDR2 are SGDLS and YYNGEE.